This is a list of T cell receptor beta chains from one sample in a study of blood T cells in healthy people across ages. A single record per CDR3 protein comes from TCRdb applying MiXCR to the 5' RACE reads. The sample includes 790,000 or so distinct CDR3 sequences, more than 55% of them seen just once. The sample was blood. Source of these receptors: a middle-aged man in good health. Both conserved end residues are part of each CDR3. The D gene is left open where the match is weak. The size of a clone is reported for some rows only, either as once, few or many, or as a class for expanded clones.

TRBV4-1	TRBJ2-7	.	few	TGCGCCAGCGCTTTACAGGGTCCCTACGAGCAGTACTTC	CASALQGPYEQYF
TRBV5-1	TRBJ2-5	.	.	TGCGCCAGCAGCTTGAGGGGTTTAGGGACTCTTCTAAACGTGGAGACCCAGTACTTC	CASSLRGLGTLLNVETQYF
TRBV7-9	TRBJ1-2	.	.	TGTGCCAGCAGCCCGGACGGCCGGGGCTACACCTTC	CASSPDGRGYTF
TRBV9	TRBJ2-3	.	few	TGTGCCAGCAGCCCCGGGACCCGGGGAGATACGCAGTATTTT	CASSPGTRGDTQYF
TRBV28	TRBJ2-7	TRBD2	few	TGTGCCAGCAGTTTAGGGAGCGGGGGTAGGTCCTACGAGCAGTACTTC	CASSLGSGGRSYEQYF
TRBV11-1	TRBJ2-5	TRBD1	once	TGTGCCAGCAGCGCGGGGGACAGGGGGAAAGAGACCCAGTACTTC	CASSAGDRGKETQYF
TRBV24-1	TRBJ2-1	TRBD1	.	TGTGCCACCCGTGGGACAGGGGCCAACAATGAGCAGTTCTTC	CATRGTGANNEQFF
TRBV20-1	TRBJ2-1	TRBD2	.	TGCAGTGCTAGATACAGCGGGGGGGCATTGGAGCAGTTCTTC	CSARYSGGALEQFF
TRBV15	TRBJ1-2	.	.	TGTGCCACCAGCAGTTTGGGGGATTCTATAGGTTATGGGGGCTACACCTTC	CATSSLGDSIGYGGYTF
TRBV20-1	TRBJ1-4	.	.	TGCAGTGCTAGAGACCAGTTTACAGGATCAACTAATGAAAAACTGTTTTTT	CSARDQFTGSTNEKLFF
TRBV7-3	TRBJ2-2	.	.	TGTGCCAGCAGCTTAAGCACCGGGGCCGGGGAGCTGTTTTTT	CASSLSTGAGELFF
TRBV9	TRBJ1-2	.	.	TGTGCCAGCAGCCGGGACGAAGGCCCTATTGGCTACACCTTC	CASSRDEGPIGYTF
TRBV29-1	TRBJ2-7	TRBD2	.	TGCAGCGTTGACAGGACTAGCTCTTTTTACAATGAGCAGTACTTC	CSVDRTSSFYNEQYF
TRBV10-3	TRBJ2-3	TRBD2	.	TGTGCCATTCGAGCGGGGGAAACAGATACGCAGTATTTT	CAIRAGETDTQYF
TRBV7-2	TRBJ2-3	.	.	TGTGCCAGCATCTGGACTCTAGATACGCAGTATTTT	CASIWTLDTQYF
TRBV6-1	TRBJ2-5	TRBD1	.	TGTGCCAGCAGTGAAGATATTGGGACAGGGGCAGAGACCCAGTACTTC	CASSEDIGTGAETQYF
TRBV4-2	TRBJ2-3	.	.	TGTGCCAGCAGCCAAGAATGGCTGGGGACCCGGGATACGCAGTATTTT	CASSQEWLGTRDTQYF
TRBV28	TRBJ1-4	TRBD1	.	TGTGCCAGCAGGGGGAACATGGACAGGGGGAGAGAAAAACTGTTTTTT	CASRGNMDRGREKLFF
TRBV27	TRBJ2-7	.	.	TGTGCCACCTCAATTTGGAGTCCATACTACGAGCAGTACTTC	CATSIWSPYYEQYF
TRBV6-2/TRBV6-3	TRBJ2-3	.	.	TGTGCCAGCAGTGCACGCTCGTCTAGCACAGATACGCAGTATTTT	CASSARSSSTDTQYF
TRBV13	TRBJ1-2	TRBD1	.	TGTGCCAGCAGCTCCACGTTGACAGGGGAGGGCTACACCTTC	CASSSTLTGEGYTF
TRBV5-1	TRBJ1-6	TRBD1	.	TGCGCCAGCAGCCTTTGGCCCGGGACAGATTATTCACCCCTCCACTTT	CASSLWPGTDYSPLHF
TRBV18	TRBJ2-4	.	few	TGTGCCAGCTCACCGACCAGGGTTTCTGCCAAAAACATTCAGTACTTC	CASSPTRVSAKNIQYF